Listed below are T cell receptor beta chains from one sample, sequenced in a study of blood T cell repertoires in COVID-19. Sequenced by immunoSEQ multiplex PCR; TCRdb stores in-frame clones only, minus some. This repertoire shows some 370,000 clones, approximately 89% found once; its top ten account for around 9.3%. Sequenced sample: peripheral blood. These receptor sequences come from a woman aged 30 to 39 with COVID-19, enrolled during active disease. Both conserved end residues are part of each CDR3. The order of the fields is clone size, D gene, V gene, J gene, CDR3 protein, CDR3 DNA. D genes are given only for firm matches. Some rows have no size entry. The others give once, few or many, or a class for an expanded clone.

abundance: NA
d_gene: TRBD1
v_gene: TRBV5-1
j_gene: TRBJ2-7
CDR3aa: CASSLNVEGASSYEQYF
CDR3nt: TGCGCCAGCAGCTTGAACGTCGAGGGGGCGAGTTCCTACGAGCAGTACTTC

abundance: NA
d_gene: TRBD1
v_gene: TRBV28
j_gene: TRBJ1-5
CDR3aa: CASSSTTGLQHF
CDR3nt: TGTGCCAGCAGTTCGACGACAGGGCTCCAGCATTTT

abundance: NA
d_gene: NA
v_gene: TRBV14
j_gene: TRBJ1-2
CDR3aa: CASAGWRGIWPGYTF
CDR3nt: TGTGCCAGCGCAGGCTGGCGGGGTATATGGCCTGGCTACACCTTC

abundance: once
d_gene: TRBD1
v_gene: TRBV9
j_gene: TRBJ1-1
CDR3aa: CASSRGGQGGKNTEAFF
CDR3nt: TGTGCCAGCAGCAGAGGGGGACAGGGGGGAAAGAACACTGAAGCTTTCTTT

abundance: NA
d_gene: NA
v_gene: TRBV5-1
j_gene: TRBJ2-3
CDR3aa: CASTSSEDTQYF
CDR3nt: TGCGCCAGCACATCTAGCGAAGATACGCAGTATTTT

abundance: NA
d_gene: NA
v_gene: TRBV21-1
j_gene: TRBJ1-1
CDR3aa: CASTPKCRNTEAFF
CDR3nt: TGTGCCAGCACCCCGAAGTGCAGAAACACTGAAGCTTTCTTT

abundance: few
d_gene: NA
v_gene: TRBV11-2
j_gene: TRBJ2-1
CDR3aa: CASSSAPGQPLNEQFF
CDR3nt: TGTGCCAGCAGCTCCGCCCCTGGACAGCCGTTGAATGAGCAGTTCTTC

abundance: NA
d_gene: NA
v_gene: TRBV28
j_gene: TRBJ2-1
CDR3aa: CASRLRGPRYNEQFF
CDR3nt: TGTGCCAGCAGACTCAGGGGTCCCCGGTACAATGAGCAGTTCTTC

abundance: NA
d_gene: NA
v_gene: TRBV7-3
j_gene: TRBJ2-1
CDR3aa: CASSLEGLGDNEQFF
CDR3nt: TGTGCCAGCAGCTTAGAAGGGTTAGGGGACAATGAGCAGTTCTTC

abundance: NA
d_gene: TRBD1
v_gene: TRBV4-1
j_gene: TRBJ1-1
CDR3aa: CASSQDGTGNSEAFF
CDR3nt: TGCGCCAGCAGCCAAGATGGGACAGGGAATAGTGAAGCTTTCTTT

abundance: NA
d_gene: NA
v_gene: TRBV15
j_gene: TRBJ2-5
CDR3aa: CATSRDKSRGQVKQETQYF
CDR3nt: TGTGCCACCAGCAGAGATAAGTCGCGGGGGCAGGTTAAACAAGAGACCCAGTACTTC

abundance: NA
d_gene: TRBD2
v_gene: TRBV6-2/TRBV6-3
j_gene: TRBJ2-7
CDR3aa: CASRPRVLAGAYEQYF
CDR3nt: TGTGCCAGCAGGCCTCGCGTACTAGCGGGAGCCTACGAGCAGTACTTC

abundance: NA
d_gene: TRBD1
v_gene: TRBV28
j_gene: TRBJ1-2
CDR3aa: CASSVTGGKRYGYTF
CDR3nt: TGTGCCAGCAGTGTCACAGGGGGTAAAAGATATGGCTACACCTTC

abundance: NA
d_gene: NA
v_gene: TRBV19
j_gene: TRBJ1-6
CDR3aa: CASSRGTPNSPLHF
CDR3nt: TGTGCCAGTAGTAGGGGGACACCAAATTCACCCCTCCACTTT

abundance: NA
d_gene: NA
v_gene: TRBV6-1
j_gene: TRBJ2-1
CDR3aa: CASRRQQNEQFF
CDR3nt: TGTGCCAGCAGACGACAGCAAAATGAGCAGTTCTTC

abundance: NA
d_gene: NA
v_gene: TRBV11-2
j_gene: TRBJ1-2
CDR3aa: CASSLGFGGAGYGYTF
CDR3nt: TGTGCCAGCAGCTTAGGCTTTGGGGGCGCGGGCTATGGCTACACCTTC

abundance: NA
d_gene: TRBD2
v_gene: TRBV19
j_gene: TRBJ2-7
CDR3aa: CASSPRTSGQFSYEQYF
CDR3nt: TGTGCCAGTAGTCCACGGACTAGCGGGCAATTCTCCTACGAGCAGTACTTC

abundance: NA
d_gene: NA
v_gene: TRBV7-2
j_gene: TRBJ2-3
CDR3aa: CASTQSGGLTDTQYF
CDR3nt: TGTGCCAGCACCCAAAGTGGCGGGCTCACAGATACGCAGTATTTT

abundance: NA
d_gene: NA
v_gene: TRBV11-2
j_gene: TRBJ1-1
CDR3aa: CASSPPGGWVNTEAFF
CDR3nt: TGTGCCAGCAGCCCCCCCGGGGGGTGGGTGAACACTGAAGCTTTCTTT

abundance: NA
d_gene: TRBD2
v_gene: TRBV7-8
j_gene: TRBJ2-3
CDR3aa: CASSPGTSSPADTQYF
CDR3nt: TGTGCCAGCAGCCCCGGGACTAGCTCCCCCGCAGATACGCAGTATTTT